The 16 T cell receptor beta chains given below trace back to one sample, sequenced in a study of CXCR3-negative and CXCR3-positive naive CD8 T cells. It was by 5' RACE with UMI labels that the TRB cDNA libraries were prepared. TCRdb re-called the 5' RACE reads, yielding one record per CDR3 amino acid sequence without DNA. The sample shows around 66,000 distinct CDR3 sequences, and around 5% sits with its ten largest clones. Study-level findings and limits: CXCR3-positive naive cells had TRB CDR3s that were more hydrophobic than CXCR3-negative naive cells had.

For these TCRs, the target antigens are not known. Sample: naive CXCR3+ CD8+ T cells from blood. Subset noted: CD45RO-CCR7+CD27+CD95- naive CD8+ T cells expressing CXCR3 (TNR3+). The receptors come from a human donor in good health. Some clones in this sample may be carry-over from other donors' samples.

The chain recombines TRBV20-1 with TRBJ2-7; there is no DNA to check the TCRdb D call of TRBD2. Per germline, CDR1 DFQATT and CDR2 SNEGSKA (reference sequence). The CDR3 covers 15 residues. The CDR3 loop is CSAGPDTSGSYEQYF.

V usage is TRBV7-9 and J usage is TRBJ1-1; without DNA, the TCRdb call of TRBD1 cannot be checked. The CDR3 is 15 residues long. Germline CDR1 is SEHNR and CDR2 is FQNEAQ (reference sequence). The CDR3 here is CASSLVGQGETEAFF.

This chain connects TRBV28 to TRBJ1-5; TCRdb lists TRBD1, though no DNA is available to test this call. The CDR3 is made up of 15 amino acids. Per germline, CDR1 MDHEN and CDR2 SYDVKM. The CDR3 loop reads CASSSLDRVDQPQHF.

The chain recombines TRBV20-1 with TRBJ2-1; TCRdb's D call, TRBD2, is unchecked because there is no DNA. CDR1 is DFQATT and CDR2 is SNEGSKA in the germline V gene (reference sequence). This CDR3 comprises 14 residues. CDR3 sequence reads: CSARDAGAYNEQFF.

The chain links TRBV7-9 to TRBJ2-2. Germline V gene data show CDR1 as SEHNR and CDR2 as FQNEAQ (reference sequence). The CDR3 runs to 13 residues. This chain's CDR3 is CASSPRNTGELFF.

The rearrangement joins TRBV29-1 to TRBJ2-2. Germline V gene lookup returns CDR1 SQVTM and CDR2 ANQGSEA. The CDR3 length is 13 residues. CDR3 region: CSVGGENTGELFF.

The chain carries TRBV6-4 and TRBJ1-1; TCRdb lists TRBD1, though no DNA is available to test this call. Germline V gives CDR1 MRHNA, CDR2 SNTAGT. The CDR3 loop spans 14 amino acids. This CDR3 is CASSRDRVPTEAFF.

The gene calls are TRBV29-1 and TRBJ2-1; lacking DNA, the TRBD2 call made by TCRdb goes unchecked. Germline V gene sequence: CDR1 SQVTM, CDR2 ANQGSEA. This CDR3 is 14 amino acids long. The CDR3 is CSAGTSGGYNEQFF.

The chain couples TRBV12-2 to TRBJ1-2. TRBV12-2 is assigned pseudogene status. The CDR3 extends over 17 amino acids. This CDR3 reads CASRPRQGPSAHYGYTF.

This chain connects TRBV29-1 to TRBJ2-3; the TCRdb D gene call, TRBD1, has no DNA to confirm it. The CDR3 sequence is 15 residues long. Germline V gene lookup returns CDR1 SQVTM and CDR2 ANQGSEA. This CDR3 is CSVEDPRDGTDTQYF.

The chain carries TRBV4-2 and TRBJ2-1. This CDR3 contains 13 residues. Germline CDR1 is LGHNA and CDR2 is YNFKEQ. CDR3 protein: CASSQENDDEQFF.

This rearrangement joins TRBV27 to TRBJ1-1; the D call of TRBD1 rests on TCRdb alone, since no DNA is present to check it. CDR3 size: 13 residues. Germline lookup yields CDR1 MNHEY and CDR2 SMNVEV (reference sequence). CDR3 residues: CASSSLGVAGAFF.

This chain links TRBV28 with TRBJ1-5. This CDR3 contains 15 residues. Germline values: CDR1 MDHEN, CDR2 SYDVKM. This chain's CDR3 is CASTAGIDSNQPQHF.

CDR3 protein: CASSVLADRDEQFF. V gene TRBV6-4 combines with J gene TRBJ2-1; as DNA is missing, the TRBD1 call by TCRdb cannot be tested. Germline V lookup: CDR1 MRHNA, CDR2 SNTAGT. The CDR3 has 14 residues.

The chain links TRBV11-2 to TRBJ1-2; TCRdb indicates TRBD1, and absent DNA this call remains unverified. The germline V gene has CDR1 SGHAT and CDR2 FQNNGV. The CDR3 totals 18 residues. CDR3 residues: CASRKPGTGNPLNYGYTF.

This chain uses TRBV7-9 with TRBJ2-7; lacking DNA, the TRBD2 call made by TCRdb goes unchecked. Germline CDR1 reads SEHNR; CDR2 reads FQNEAQ (reference sequence). CDR3 size: 14 residues. CDR3 region: CASSETSGRYEQYF.